The present entry profiles one T cell receptor beta chain with its context. The source of the sample is a study of early stage breast cancer tumors. Germline-derived CDR1 and CDR2 are GTSNPN and SVGIG (reference sequence). V lost 7 bases and J lost 5; bases outside the gene matches: 6. This CDR3 contains 12 residues. Profiling relied on immunoSEQ multiplex PCR, and the TCRdb table lists in-frame clones only, not all of them. Of 25,000 to 35,000 clones in the sample, around 75% were seen once. This sequence joins TRBV30 and TRBJ1-1; 8 bases align to TRBD1. The source of this sequence is a person in their forties with breast cancer. The sequencing input was blood. The CDR3 nucleotides are TGTGCCTTAGGACAGGGAGTGACTGAAGCTTTCTTT. Translated, it gives CALGQGVTEAFF.